This is a list of T cell receptor beta chains from one sample in a study of regulatory T cells in long-lasting Graves disease. TCRdb analysed the multiplex PCR reads with MiXCR anew, one entry per CDR3 protein. The sample gives under 250,000 distinct CDR3 sequences, 20% to 25% of which show up once; approximately 13% is in the top ten. The sequencing used peripheral blood mononuclear cells (PBMCs), collected at new diagnosis, from a patient treated with antithyroid drugs. The receptors were sampled from a female donor with Graves disease. Each CDR3 is given with its conserved first and last residue. The D gene is left open where the match is weak. For some rows the clone size is stated as once, few or many, or as a class when expanded; others skip it.

clone size: many; V gene: TRBV20-1; D gene: -; J gene: TRBJ1-3; CDR3 protein: CSARPSPGGNTIYF; CDR3 DNA: TGCAGTGCTAGACCCTCCCCCGGTGGAAACACCATATATTTT
clone size: many; V gene: TRBV10-3; D gene: TRBD1; J gene: TRBJ2-5; CDR3 protein: CAISDSRTGPGKTQYF; CDR3 DNA: TGTGCCATCAGTGACTCCAGGACAGGGCCGGGGAAGACCCAGTACTTC
clone size: -; V gene: TRBV4-3; D gene: -; J gene: TRBJ1-2; CDR3 protein: CASSQDWRDADGYTF; CDR3 DNA: TGCGCCAGCAGCCAAGATTGGAGGGACGCCGATGGCTACACCTTC
clone size: many; V gene: TRBV28; D gene: TRBD2; J gene: TRBJ2-4; CDR3 protein: CASSPPLAGVKNIQYF; CDR3 DNA: TGTGCCAGCAGTCCTCCATTAGCGGGGGTCAAAAACATTCAGTACTTC
clone size: many; V gene: TRBV2; D gene: -; J gene: TRBJ2-2; CDR3 protein: CASKSADRGTGELFF; CDR3 DNA: TGTGCCAGCAAATCCGCCGACAGAGGCACCGGGGAGCTGTTTTTT
clone size: -; V gene: TRBV20-1; D gene: TRBD1; J gene: TRBJ2-7; CDR3 protein: CSARATGTATYEQYF; CDR3 DNA: TGCAGTGCTAGGGCAACCGGGACAGCCACCTACGAGCAGTACTTC
clone size: -; V gene: TRBV11-2; D gene: -; J gene: TRBJ1-5; CDR3 protein: CASSLLRGGNQPQHF; CDR3 DNA: TGTGCCAGCAGCCTCCTCAGGGGAGGCAATCAGCCCCAGCATTTT
clone size: many; V gene: TRBV28; D gene: TRBD2; J gene: TRBJ2-3; CDR3 protein: CASRAPGLANTQYF; CDR3 DNA: TGTGCCAGCAGGGCTCCGGGACTAGCGAATACGCAGTATTTT
clone size: many; V gene: TRBV20-1; D gene: TRBD2; J gene: TRBJ2-1; CDR3 protein: CSARDRLAGVIEQFF; CDR3 DNA: TGCAGTGCTAGAGACAGACTAGCGGGAGTGATTGAGCAGTTCTTC
clone size: many; V gene: TRBV27; D gene: -; J gene: TRBJ1-2; CDR3 protein: CASSLSSPGRAKKPYGYTF; CDR3 DNA: TGTGCCAGCAGTTTATCCTCCCCTGGTAGGGCCAAGAAACCCTATGGCTACACCTTC
clone size: -; V gene: TRBV9; D gene: -; J gene: TRBJ1-1; CDR3 protein: CASSRVGTEAFF; CDR3 DNA: TGTGCCAGCAGCAGGGTTGGCACTGAAGCTTTCTTT
clone size: many; V gene: TRBV4-2; D gene: -; J gene: TRBJ2-7; CDR3 protein: CASSPYRTAYEQYF; CDR3 DNA: TGTGCCAGCAGCCCCTACCGGACCGCCTACGAGCAGTACTTC
clone size: -; V gene: TRBV28; D gene: -; J gene: TRBJ1-5; CDR3 protein: CASSWDQPQHF; CDR3 DNA: TGTGCCAGCAGTTGGGATCAGCCCCAGCATTTT
clone size: -; V gene: TRBV12-3/TRBV12-4; D gene: -; J gene: TRBJ1-2; CDR3 protein: CASSLGVGGYGYTF; CDR3 DNA: TGTGCCAGCAGTTTAGGCGTGGGTGGGTATGGCTACACCTTC
clone size: -; V gene: TRBV6-4; D gene: -; J gene: TRBJ2-3; CDR3 protein: CASSDSSNTQYF; CDR3 DNA: TGTGCCAGCAGTGATTCTTCGAATACGCAGTATTTT
clone size: -; V gene: TRBV15; D gene: TRBD1; J gene: TRBJ1-1; CDR3 protein: CATSTPAGGGETGSRTEAFF; CDR3 DNA: TGTGCCACCAGCACCCCGGCGGGGGGGGGGGAGACAGGGTCTCGGACTGAAGCTTTCTTT
clone size: many; V gene: TRBV20-1; D gene: TRBD2; J gene: TRBJ2-3; CDR3 protein: CSAPTSGEADTQYF; CDR3 DNA: TGCAGTGCTCCGACTAGCGGGGAGGCAGATACGCAGTATTTT
clone size: -; V gene: TRBV5-5; D gene: -; J gene: TRBJ2-6; CDR3 protein: CASSLGVSGANVLTF; CDR3 DNA: TGTGCCAGCAGCTTGGGTGTTTCTGGGGCCAACGTCCTGACTTTC
clone size: many; V gene: TRBV5-1; D gene: -; J gene: TRBJ2-6; CDR3 protein: CASSLSISGANVLTF; CDR3 DNA: TGCGCCAGCAGCTTGTCCATCTCTGGGGCCAACGTCCTGACTTTC
clone size: many; V gene: TRBV13; D gene: -; J gene: TRBJ1-1; CDR3 protein: CASRRAGTEILAFF; CDR3 DNA: TGTGCCAGCAGACGAGCAGGAACCGAAATTTTAGCTTTCTTT
clone size: many; V gene: TRBV19; D gene: TRBD1; J gene: TRBJ2-1; CDR3 protein: CASSIGGTAYNEQFF; CDR3 DNA: TGTGCCAGTAGTATAGGGGGGACAGCCTACAATGAGCAGTTCTTC
clone size: many; V gene: TRBV20-1; D gene: TRBD1; J gene: TRBJ2-7; CDR3 protein: CSATRDSSYEQYF; CDR3 DNA: TGCAGTGCTACTAGGGACAGCTCCTACGAGCAGTACTTC
clone size: many; V gene: TRBV3-1; D gene: -; J gene: TRBJ1-3; CDR3 protein: CASGFRASGNTIYF; CDR3 DNA: TGTGCCAGCGGCTTCCGGGCCTCTGGAAACACCATATATTTT
clone size: many; V gene: TRBV20-1; D gene: -; J gene: TRBJ2-7; CDR3 protein: CSAVIAASYEQYF; CDR3 DNA: TGCAGTGCCGTCATAGCGGCTTCCTACGAGCAGTACTTC
clone size: -; V gene: TRBV28; D gene: -; J gene: TRBJ1-4; CDR3 protein: CASSFLGGGSEKLFF; CDR3 DNA: TGTGCCAGCAGTTTTTTAGGAGGGGGAAGTGAAAAACTGTTTTTT
clone size: -; V gene: TRBV5-8; D gene: -; J gene: TRBJ2-5; CDR3 protein: CASSLIPRGPHETQYF; CDR3 DNA: TGTGCCAGCAGCTTAATTCCGCGGGGACCCCACGAGACCCAGTACTTC
clone size: few; V gene: TRBV5-6; D gene: -; J gene: TRBJ2-7; CDR3 protein: CASSLPAGAAGEQYF; CDR3 DNA: TGTGCCAGCAGCTTGCCTGCCGGGGCCGCCGGCGAGCAGTACTTC
clone size: many; V gene: TRBV10-3; D gene: -; J gene: TRBJ2-7; CDR3 protein: CAIMRNPYEQYF; CDR3 DNA: TGTGCCATCATGCGCAATCCCTACGAGCAGTACTTC
clone size: few; V gene: TRBV19; D gene: TRBD1; J gene: TRBJ1-5; CDR3 protein: CASSIPRTGTVNQPQHF; CDR3 DNA: TGTGCCAGTAGTATCCCAAGGACAGGGACGGTTAATCAGCCCCAGCATTTT
clone size: -; V gene: TRBV12-3/TRBV12-4; D gene: TRBD2; J gene: TRBJ2-7; CDR3 protein: CASSLEAGGPGEQYF; CDR3 DNA: TGTGCCAGCAGTTTAGAAGCGGGAGGGCCGGGAGAGCAGTACTTC
clone size: many; V gene: TRBV7-2; D gene: -; J gene: TRBJ1-5; CDR3 protein: CASSLGAGQPQHF; CDR3 DNA: TGTGCCAGCAGCTTAGGTGCGGGTCAGCCCCAGCATTTT
clone size: many; V gene: TRBV20-1; D gene: -; J gene: TRBJ1-5; CDR3 protein: CSARPANQPQHF; CDR3 DNA: TGCAGTGCGAGGCCCGCCAATCAGCCCCAGCATTTT
clone size: many; V gene: TRBV29-1; D gene: TRBD2; J gene: TRBJ2-5; CDR3 protein: CSVEIGEGETQYF; CDR3 DNA: TGCAGCGTTGAAATAGGGGAGGGGGAGACCCAGTACTTC
clone size: -; V gene: TRBV12-3/TRBV12-4; D gene: -; J gene: TRBJ2-3; CDR3 protein: CASTRAGGADTQYF; CDR3 DNA: TGTGCCAGCACCCGAGCGGGTGGTGCAGATACGCAGTATTTT
clone size: many; V gene: TRBV7-9; D gene: TRBD1; J gene: TRBJ2-1; CDR3 protein: CASRVGQGSEQFF; CDR3 DNA: TGTGCCAGCAGGGTTGGACAGGGAAGTGAGCAGTTCTTC
clone size: many; V gene: TRBV18; D gene: -; J gene: TRBJ2-7; CDR3 protein: CASSRDRTYEQYF; CDR3 DNA: TGTGCCAGCTCACGGGACCGAACCTACGAGCAGTACTTC
clone size: many; V gene: TRBV20-1; D gene: TRBD1; J gene: TRBJ2-7; CDR3 protein: CSAGGTGILRQQYF; CDR3 DNA: TGCAGTGCGGGGGGGACAGGGATACTACGACAGCAGTACTTC
clone size: many; V gene: TRBV4-3; D gene: TRBD2; J gene: TRBJ2-5; CDR3 protein: CASSQELAGGSQYF; CDR3 DNA: TGCGCCAGCAGCCAAGAACTAGCGGGGGGTTCCCAGTACTTC
clone size: -; V gene: TRBV28; D gene: TRBD1; J gene: TRBJ1-1; CDR3 protein: CASSLKGAQTEAFF; CDR3 DNA: TGTGCCAGCAGTTTAAAGGGGGCGCAGACTGAAGCTTTCTTT
clone size: many; V gene: TRBV20-1; D gene: -; J gene: TRBJ2-2; CDR3 protein: CSASRYANTGELFF; CDR3 DNA: TGCAGTGCAAGCCGGTACGCGAACACCGGGGAGCTGTTTTTT